What follows are 5 T cell receptor beta chains derived from one specimen sequenced in a study of T cells in Graves' hyperthyroidism and ophthalmopathy (dated by TCRdb to between 2018 and 2021). Library construction relied on multiplex PCR. The listed sequencing device is Illumina HiSeq 2000. The TCR beta CDR3 regions were amplified from the RNA transcripts. A first-round RT-PCR of the TCR CDR3 used the HTBI primer set with the Qiagen OneStep RT-PCR kit. TCRdb trimmed the raw reads at Q25, called clones with MiXCR and kept productive beta chains. Rows are unified per CDR3 protein, each entry keeping the most common DNA and genes. This sample comprises over 700,000 distinct CDR3 sequences, roughly a sixth of them detected only once. 16% of the sample is held by the ten biggest clonotypes. What was sequenced was blood. Receptors originate from a woman aged 45 to 65 with Graves' hyperthyroidism that later progressed to Graves' ophthalmopathy.

This clonotype was recorded many times. This sequence joins TRBV6-1 and TRBJ1-2; a weak D match, TRBD1 (5 bases). Deletions cut 1 base from V and 5 bases from J, with 14 bases between. Germline assignment: CDR1 MNHNS and CDR2 SASEGT. The CDR3 sequence is 15 residues long. CDR3 loop: CASSEEAGTRYGYTF. CDR3 bases: TGTGCCAGCAGTGAAGAGGCAGGGACGAGGTATGGCTACACCTTC.

The chain employs TRBV19 and TRBJ1-1; 10 bases fit TRBD1. The V and J ends lost 7 bases and 5 bases, in that order; junction bases with no gene match: 10. The germline V gene encodes CDR1 LNHDA and CDR2 SQIVND (reference sequence). The CDR3 runs 15 residues. The CDR3 loop reads CASNWGQGLGTEAFF. CDR3 in DNA: TGTGCCAGTAACTGGGGACAGGGGTTAGGAACTGAAGCTTTCTTT.

This clonotype was found a few times. The chain carries TRBV27 and TRBJ1-6, with 9 bases that match TRBD1. The CDR3 length is 16 residues. V dropped 5 bases and J dropped 3; count of bases not matched to a gene: 5. CDR1 MNHEY and CDR2 SMNVEV come from the germline V gene (reference sequence). The DNA of the CDR3 is TGTGCCAGCAGTGAATGGGGACAGGGCTATAATTCACCCCTCCACTTT. This sequence encodes CASSEWGQGYNSPLHF.

This clonotype has only a few counts. The V gene is TRBV30, the J gene TRBJ2-7; 9 bases match TRBD1. This CDR3 contains 15 residues. V dropped 0 bases and J dropped 6; count of bases not matched to a gene: 9. The germline V gene has CDR1 GTSNPN and CDR2 SVGIG (reference sequence). This chain's CDR3 is CAWSVPRQGVGEQYF. DNA for the CDR3: TGTGCCTGGAGTGTACCGCGACAGGGGGTGGGCGAGCAGTACTTC.

This clonotype turned up a few times. The chain combines TRBV3-1 with TRBJ1-2; D ambiguous. This CDR3 is built from 14 residues. The V gene lost 3 bases and the J gene lost 8 bases, with 16 bases spanning the gap. Looked up from germline, CDR1 is LGHDT and CDR2 is YNNKEL (reference sequence). The CDR3 nucleotides read TGTGCCAGCAGCCAGCCAACCCGAAGAGGGGGCTACACCTTC. It encodes CASSQPTRRGGYTF.